Detailed here is one TCR beta chain. Its antigen remains unknown. This record belongs to a study of blood T cells in healthy people across ages. The study's findings and limits: The lack of PBMC sorting stopped any conclusive naive versus antigen-experienced comparison. Roughly linear age-related decline in beta diversity appeared, significant by age 40.

Using a J-beta primer mix together with a sample-barcoded 5' primer, a second PCR was run for roughly 6 to 12 cycles. Each CDR3 protein is one row after TCRdb ran MiXCR on the 5' RACE reads. The sample includes 700,000 to 900,000 distinct CDR3 sequences, approximately 53% of them seen just once. V was trimmed by 8 bases and J by 0 bases, leaving 13 bases between them. The length of the CDR3 is 14 residues. The germline V gene has CDR1 MNHNS and CDR2 SASEGT. The TCR was taken from a man at least 80 years old in good health. The rearrangement links TRBV6-1 to TRBJ2-5; weak D call: TRBD2 (5 bases). Sequenced material: blood. CDR3 sequence reads: CASARVPYQETQYF. CDR3 DNA: TGTGCCAGCGCGCGGGTGCCGTACCAAGAGACCCAGTACTTC.